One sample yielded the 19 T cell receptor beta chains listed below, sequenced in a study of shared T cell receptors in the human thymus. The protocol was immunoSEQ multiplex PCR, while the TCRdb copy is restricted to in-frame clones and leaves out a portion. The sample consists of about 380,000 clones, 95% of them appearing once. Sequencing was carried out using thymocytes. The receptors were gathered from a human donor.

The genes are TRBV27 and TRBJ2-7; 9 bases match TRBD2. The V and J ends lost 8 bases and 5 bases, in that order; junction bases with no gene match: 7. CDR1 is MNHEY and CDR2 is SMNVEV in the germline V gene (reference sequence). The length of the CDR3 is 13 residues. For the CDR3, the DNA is TGTGCCAGCCAGGGACTAGCATCCCACGAGCAGTACTTC. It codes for CASQGLASHEQYF.

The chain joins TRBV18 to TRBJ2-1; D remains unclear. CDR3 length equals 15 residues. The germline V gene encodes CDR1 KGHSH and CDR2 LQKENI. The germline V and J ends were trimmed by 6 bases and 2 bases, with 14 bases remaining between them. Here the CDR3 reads CASSPTGYAYNEQFF. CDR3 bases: TGTGCCAGCTCTCCCACCGGTTACGCCTACAATGAGCAGTTCTTC.

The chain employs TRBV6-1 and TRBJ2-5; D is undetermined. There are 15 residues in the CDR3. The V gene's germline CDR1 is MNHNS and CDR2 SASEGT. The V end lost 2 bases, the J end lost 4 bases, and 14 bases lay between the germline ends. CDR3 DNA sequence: TGTGCCAGCAGTGAAAGTCGACATCCCGCAGAGACCCAGTACTTC. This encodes CASSESRHPAETQYF.

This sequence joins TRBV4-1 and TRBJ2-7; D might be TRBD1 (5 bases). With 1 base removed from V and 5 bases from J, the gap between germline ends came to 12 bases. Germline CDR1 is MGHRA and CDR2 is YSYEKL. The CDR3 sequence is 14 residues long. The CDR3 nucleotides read TGCGCCAGCAGCCAAGTTAGCAGGGTCCACGAGCAGTACTTC. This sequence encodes CASSQVSRVHEQYF.

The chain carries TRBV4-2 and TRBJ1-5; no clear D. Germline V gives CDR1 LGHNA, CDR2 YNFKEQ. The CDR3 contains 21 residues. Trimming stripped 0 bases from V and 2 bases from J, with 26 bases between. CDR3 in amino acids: CASSQESLATPGEVCNQPQHF. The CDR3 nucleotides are TGTGCCAGCAGCCAAGAGTCTCTCGCCACACCAGGTGAAGTTTGCAATCAGCCCCAGCATTTT.

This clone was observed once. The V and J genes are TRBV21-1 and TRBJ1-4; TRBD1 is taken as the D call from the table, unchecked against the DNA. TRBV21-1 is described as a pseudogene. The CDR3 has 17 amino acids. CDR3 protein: CASSNSSVQGWDEKLFF. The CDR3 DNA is TGTGCCAGCAGCAACAGCTCGGTCCAGGGTTGGGATGAAAAACTGTTTTTT.

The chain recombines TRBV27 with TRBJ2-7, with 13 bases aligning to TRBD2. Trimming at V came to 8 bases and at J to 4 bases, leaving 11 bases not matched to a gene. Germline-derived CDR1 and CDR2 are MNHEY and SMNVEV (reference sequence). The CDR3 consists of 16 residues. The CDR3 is CASGSGTSGIKYEQYF. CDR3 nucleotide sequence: TGTGCCAGCGGATCCGGGACTAGCGGGATTAAGTACGAGCAGTACTTC.

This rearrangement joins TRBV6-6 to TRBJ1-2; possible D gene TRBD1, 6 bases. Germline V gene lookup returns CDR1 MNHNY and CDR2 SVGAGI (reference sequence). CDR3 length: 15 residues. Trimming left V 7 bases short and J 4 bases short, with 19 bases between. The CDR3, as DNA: TGTGCCAGCACTATGGGGGGCAGCCACCCCTATGGCTACACCTTC. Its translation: CASTMGGSHPYGYTF.

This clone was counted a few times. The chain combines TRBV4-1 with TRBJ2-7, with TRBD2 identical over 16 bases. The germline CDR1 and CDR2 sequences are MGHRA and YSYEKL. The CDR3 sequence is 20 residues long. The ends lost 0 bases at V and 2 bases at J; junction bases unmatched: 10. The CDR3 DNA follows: TGCGCCAGCAGCCAAGAGACGACCGGGACTAGCGGGAGGGCGCCCTACGAGCAGTACTTC. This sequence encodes CASSQETTGTSGRAPYEQYF.

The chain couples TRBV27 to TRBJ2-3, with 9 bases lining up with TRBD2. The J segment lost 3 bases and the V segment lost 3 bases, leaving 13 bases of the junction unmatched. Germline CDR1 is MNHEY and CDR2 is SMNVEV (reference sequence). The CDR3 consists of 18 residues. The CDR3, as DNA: TGTGCCAGCAGTTTCGCAGGGGAGCGGGAGGACGTGACAGATACGCAGTATTTT. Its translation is CASSFAGEREDVTDTQYF.

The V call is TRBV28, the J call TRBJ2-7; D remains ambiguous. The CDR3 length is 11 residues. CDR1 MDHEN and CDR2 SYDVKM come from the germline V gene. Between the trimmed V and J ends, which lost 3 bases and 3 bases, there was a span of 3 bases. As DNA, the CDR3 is TGTGCCAGCAGTTTCGACTACGAGCAGTACTTC. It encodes CASSFDYEQYF.

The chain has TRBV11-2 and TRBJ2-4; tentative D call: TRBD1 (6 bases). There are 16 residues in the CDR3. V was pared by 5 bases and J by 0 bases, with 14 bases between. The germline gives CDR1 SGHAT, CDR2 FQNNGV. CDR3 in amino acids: CASSPYRVLAKNIQYF. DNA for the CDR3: TGTGCCAGCAGCCCCTACAGGGTGCTAGCCAAAAACATTCAGTACTTC.

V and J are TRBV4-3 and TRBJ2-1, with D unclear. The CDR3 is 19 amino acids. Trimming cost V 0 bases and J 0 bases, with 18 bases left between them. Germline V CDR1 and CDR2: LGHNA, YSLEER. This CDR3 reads CASSQEHPSGEHSYNEQFF. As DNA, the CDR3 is TGCGCCAGCAGCCAAGAGCATCCCTCGGGCGAACACTCCTACAATGAGCAGTTCTTC.

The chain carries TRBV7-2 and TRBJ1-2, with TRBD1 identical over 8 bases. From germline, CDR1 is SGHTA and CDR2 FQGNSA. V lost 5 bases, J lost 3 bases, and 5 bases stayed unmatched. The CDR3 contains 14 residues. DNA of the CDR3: TGTGCCAGCAGCATGGACAGGGAGGACTATGGCTACACCTTC. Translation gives CASSMDREDYGYTF.

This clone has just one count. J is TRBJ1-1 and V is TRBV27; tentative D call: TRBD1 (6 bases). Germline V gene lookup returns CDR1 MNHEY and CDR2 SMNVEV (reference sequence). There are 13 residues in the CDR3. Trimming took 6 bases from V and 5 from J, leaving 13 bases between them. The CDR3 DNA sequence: TGTGCCAGCAGGAAACAGGGAGGTACTGAAGCTTTCTTT. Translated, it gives CASRKQGGTEAFF.

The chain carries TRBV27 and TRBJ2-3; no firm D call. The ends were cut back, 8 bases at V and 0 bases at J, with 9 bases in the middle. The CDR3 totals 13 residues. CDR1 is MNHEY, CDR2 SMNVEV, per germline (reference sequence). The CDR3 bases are TGTGCCAGCCGCCGGTCTAGCACAGATACGCAGTATTTT. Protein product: CASRRSSTDTQYF.

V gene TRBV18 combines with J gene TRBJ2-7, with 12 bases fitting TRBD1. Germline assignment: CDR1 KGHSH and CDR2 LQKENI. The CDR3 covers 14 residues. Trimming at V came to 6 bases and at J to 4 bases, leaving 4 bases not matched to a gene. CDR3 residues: CASSGDRGPYEQYF. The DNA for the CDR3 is TGTGCCAGCTCCGGGGACAGGGGGCCTTACGAGCAGTACTTC.

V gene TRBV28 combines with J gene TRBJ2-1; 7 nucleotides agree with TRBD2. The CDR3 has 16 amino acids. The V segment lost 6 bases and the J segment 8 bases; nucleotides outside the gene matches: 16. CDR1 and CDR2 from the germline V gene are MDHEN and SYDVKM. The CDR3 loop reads CASRRSSGASLDEQFF. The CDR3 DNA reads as TGTGCCAGCAGACGATCTAGCGGAGCGAGTTTAGATGAGCAGTTCTTC. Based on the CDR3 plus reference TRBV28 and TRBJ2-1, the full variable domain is DVKVTQSSRYLVKRTGEKVFLECVQDMDHENMFWYRQDPGLGLRLIYFSYDVKMKEKGDIPEGYSVSREKKERFSLILESASTNQTSMYLCASRRSSGASLDEQFFGPGTRLTVL.

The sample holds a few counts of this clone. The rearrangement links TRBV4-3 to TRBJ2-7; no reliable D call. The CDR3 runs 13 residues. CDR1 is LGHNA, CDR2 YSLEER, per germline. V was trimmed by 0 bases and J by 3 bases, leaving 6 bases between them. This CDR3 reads CASSQDPDYEQYF. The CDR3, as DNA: TGCGCCAGCAGCCAAGATCCCGACTACGAGCAGTACTTC.